The clone carrying this T cell receptor beta chain turned up a few times. Its antigen is undetermined. The PCR ran on 60 Vbeta and 13 Jbeta primers. Assay used: immunoSEQ multiplex PCR; TCRdb lists only in-frame clones, some missing. The repertoire holds under 200,000 clones, about 79% seen once, with about 2% in the top ten. The record originates from a study of cytomegalovirus exposure and HLA in healthy donors. From germline, CDR1 is MDHEN and CDR2 SYDVKM. There are 10 residues in the CDR3. V lost 6 bases and J 7 bases, leaving 7 bases between the germline ends. Study conclusions and caveats: A classifier reportedly called cytomegalovirus status with high sensitivity and specificity. In a later analysis, at a false discovery rate of 0.05, approximately 18,000 TCR beta sequences were associated with HLA alleles.

This receptor was obtained from a woman in her fifties or sixties in good health and CMV-seronegative. Sequencing was performed on PBMCs. This chain uses TRBV28 with TRBJ2-7; no reliable D call. The CDR3 region has the DNA TGTGCCAGCAGCAGTATTGAGCAGTACTTC. Its protein product is CASSSIEQYF.